What follows are 14 T cell receptor beta chains derived from one specimen sequenced in a study of cytomegalovirus exposure and HLA in healthy donors. Primers for the PCR totalled 60 Vbeta and 13 Jbeta. This table comes from immunoSEQ multiplex PCR, and its TCRdb copy is limited to in-frame clones, with some not included. Found here are tens of thousands of clones, roughly four fifths of them singletons; the top ten hold around 4.3%. Source material: PBMCs. These receptors were obtained from a woman aged 40 to 50 in good health and CMV-seropositive.

V usage is TRBV5-6 and J usage is TRBJ2-6, with D possibly TRBD2 on 6 matching bases. CDR1 is SGHDT and CDR2 is YYEEEE in the germline V gene. Trimming removed 2 bases from V and 1 base from J, with 16 bases in between. CDR3 length: 18 residues. The CDR3 DNA is TGTGCCAGCAGCTTACCGGGACTTCAACTATCTGGGGCCAACGTCCTGACTTTC. This sequence encodes CASSLPGLQLSGANVLTF.

V is TRBV5-4 and J is TRBJ2-2; tentative D call: TRBD1 (6 bases). The CDR3 is made up of 15 amino acids. The V gene lost 2 bases and the J gene lost 5 bases, with 13 bases spanning the gap. Germline CDR1 is SGHNT and CDR2 is YYREEE (reference sequence). The CDR3 bases are TGTGCCAGCAGCTTAGCAGGGGATGATACCGGGGAGCTGTTTTTT. It encodes CASSLAGDDTGELFF.

The chain couples TRBV9 to TRBJ2-3, with D hard to call. CDR1 SGDLS and CDR2 YYNGEE come from the germline V gene. This CDR3 is 13 amino acids long. Deletions cut 3 bases from V and 1 base from J, with 6 bases between. In nucleotides, the CDR3 is TGTGCCAGCAGCGGGCCAGGCACAGATACGCAGTATTTT. Its protein is CASSGPGTDTQYF.

The CDR3 DNA sequence: TGTGCCAGCAGCCCAGGACAGGGGACACCCTCTAACTATGGCTACACCTTC. As protein: CASSPGQGTPSNYGYTF. J is TRBJ1-2 and V is TRBV7-8, with 9 bases aligning to TRBD1. Germline CDR1 is SGHVS and CDR2 is FQNEAQ. CDR3 length equals 17 residues. Trimming removed 5 bases from V and 0 bases from J; junction bases left unmatched: 10.

The chain links TRBV7-9 to TRBJ2-3, with a weak D call TRBD2 (6 bases). The CDR3 loop spans 15 amino acids. V was shortened by 3 bases and J by 5 bases, with 15 bases between the two germline ends. Germline CDR1 reads SEHNR; CDR2 reads FQNEAQ (reference sequence). CDR3 sequence reads: CASSFVSGAVDTQYF. The CDR3 DNA follows: TGTGCCAGCAGCTTCGTGTCGGGAGCTGTAGATACGCAGTATTTT.

The rearrangement uses TRBV7-9 and TRBJ2-1; D call uncertain. This CDR3 is built from 14 residues. Trimming stripped 1 base from V and 4 bases from J, with 8 bases between. Germline-derived CDR1 and CDR2 are SEHNR and FQNEAQ (reference sequence). CDR3 nucleotide sequence: TGTGCCAGCAGCTTAGGGGCCAATTACAATGAGCAGTTCTTC. Its translation is CASSLGANYNEQFF.

This clone was counted only a few times. This chain joins TRBV7-8 and TRBJ1-2; tentative D call: TRBD1 (6 bases). V lost 3 bases and J lost 4, with 21 bases in between. Looked up from germline, CDR1 is SGHVS and CDR2 is FQNEAQ. This CDR3 has 17 residues. CDR3: CASSFKNSGFRGYGYTF. CDR3 bases: TGTGCCAGCAGCTTCAAGAACAGTGGATTCAGGGGCTATGGCTACACCTTC.

The rearrangement uses TRBV10-3 and TRBJ2-1; TRBD2 is a possible D gene (6 bases). The V end was cut by 6 bases, the J end by 5 bases, with 11 bases between. Germline CDR1 and CDR2: ENHRY and SYGVKD. The CDR3 is 13 residues long. The CDR3 spells CAIRAGPNNEQFF. CDR3 coding DNA: TGTGCCATCAGGGCGGGACCAAACAATGAGCAGTTCTTC.

This sequence joins TRBV6-1 and TRBJ2-7; 15 nucleotides align to TRBD2. Germline CDR1 MNHNS, CDR2 SASEGT. CDR3 size: 16 residues. Unmatched junction bases numbered 10, after V lost 4 bases and J lost 9 bases. The CDR3 DNA follows: TGTGCCAGCAGTGCAACCGGGACTAGCGGGAGGTTAGGGCAGTACTTC. Protein: CASSATGTSGRLGQYF.

This CDR3 is CATSSGTRGETQYF. Here the CDR3 DNA reads TGTGCCACCAGCTCCGGGACTAGAGGGGAGACCCAGTACTTC. The chain links TRBV15 to TRBJ2-5, with 8 positions matching TRBD2. The V gene's germline CDR1 is LNHNV and CDR2 YYDKDF (reference sequence). The trim removed 5 bases at V and 5 bases at J, leaving 7 bases unmatched. The CDR3 is 14 amino acids. The variable domain in full, completed from reference TRBV15 and TRBJ2-5, reads DAMVIQNPRYQVTQFGKPVTLSCSQTLNHNVMYWYQQKSSQAPKLLFHYYDKDFNNEADTPDNFQSRRPNTSFCFLDIRSPGLGDTAMYLCATSSGTRGETQYFGPGTRLLVL.

This clone was found a few times. The V gene is TRBV5-4, the J gene TRBJ2-1; 12 bases map to TRBD1. The length of the CDR3 is 15 residues. The V gene's germline CDR1 is SGHNT and CDR2 YYREEE (reference sequence). The V segment lost 4 bases and the J segment 6 bases; nucleotides outside the gene matches: 5. This chain's CDR3 is CASSEGQGAINEQFF. The CDR3 DNA reads TGTGCCAGCAGCGAGGGACAGGGGGCGATCAATGAGCAGTTCTTC.

This clone was counted once. Sequence at one end of the junction differs from germline and may be a read error. This chain links TRBV7-7 with TRBJ2-3; 10 bases are shared with TRBD2. Germline V gene lookup returns CDR1 SSHAT and CDR2 FNYEAQ (reference sequence). The CDR3 has 15 amino acids. This CDR3 is CASSQAGGFTDTQYF. CDR3 DNA: TGTGCTAGCAGCCAAGCGGGAGGGTTCACAGATACGCAGTATTTT.

This clone came up a few times. CDR3 residues: CASSRNEKLFF. The CDR3 DNA is TGTGCCAGCAGCCGGAATGAAAAACTGTTTTTT. The V gene is TRBV5-5, the J gene TRBJ1-4; D unclear. V was cut by 4 bases and J by 5 bases, with 3 bases left in between. The length of the CDR3 is 11 residues. Looked up from germline, CDR1 is SGHKS and CDR2 is YYEKEE (reference sequence).

The genes are TRBV18 and TRBJ2-5; 11 nucleotides align to TRBD2. There are 16 residues in the CDR3. V lost 6 bases to trimming and J lost 2 bases; unmatched junction nucleotides: 8. The germline CDR1 and CDR2 sequences are KGHSH and LQKENI. The CDR3 sequence is CASSLLAGGLQETQYF. The CDR3 DNA sequence: TGTGCCAGCTCTCTCCTAGCGGGAGGACTACAAGAGACCCAGTACTTC.